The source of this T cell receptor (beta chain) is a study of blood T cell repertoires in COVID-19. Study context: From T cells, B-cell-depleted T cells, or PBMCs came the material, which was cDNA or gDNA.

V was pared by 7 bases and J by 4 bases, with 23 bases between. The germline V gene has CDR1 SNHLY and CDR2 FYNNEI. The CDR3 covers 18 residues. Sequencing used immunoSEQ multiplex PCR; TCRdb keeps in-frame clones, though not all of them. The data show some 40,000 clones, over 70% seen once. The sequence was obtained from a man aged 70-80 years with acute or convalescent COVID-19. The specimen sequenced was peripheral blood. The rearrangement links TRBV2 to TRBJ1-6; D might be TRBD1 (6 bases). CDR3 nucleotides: TGTGCCAGCAACCGGGGACGGGGGGGCGCGGGGTATAATTCACCCCTCCACTTT. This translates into CASNRGRGGAGYNSPLHF.